This T cell receptor (beta chain) was profiled in a study of T cell responses to AZD1222 COVID-19 vaccine. General study points: Vaccination with two AZD1222 doses was followed by a rise in Spike-specific TCR breadth and depth. Clonal diversity may have been underestimated in mostly white British donors. Among vaccine-associated CD4 TCRs, coverage spanned spike, with dominance at 160-218 and 743-854.

CDR1 is SGHDT, CDR2 YYEEEE, per germline. V was clipped by 0 bases and J by 0 bases, with 7 bases between them. This CDR3 comprises 15 residues. Only in-frame clones appear in the TCRdb table, and some are missing; sequencing was by immunoSEQ multiplex PCR. The repertoire holds tens of thousands of clones, with roughly 90% as singletons. Doses given second, at about 4 or about 12 weeks, were pooled. As to this clone: Its antigen is unknown.

Sequencing used peripheral blood, obtained 28 days after the second AZD1222 dose. The chain recombines TRBV5-6 with TRBJ1-5; a possible D gene is TRBD1 (5 bases). The sequence was collected from an adult who received the AZD1222 COVID-19 vaccine. The DNA for the CDR3 is TGTGCCAGCAGCTTGGGACAGAATAGCAATCAGCCCCAGCATTTT. This sequence encodes CASSLGQNSNQPQHF.